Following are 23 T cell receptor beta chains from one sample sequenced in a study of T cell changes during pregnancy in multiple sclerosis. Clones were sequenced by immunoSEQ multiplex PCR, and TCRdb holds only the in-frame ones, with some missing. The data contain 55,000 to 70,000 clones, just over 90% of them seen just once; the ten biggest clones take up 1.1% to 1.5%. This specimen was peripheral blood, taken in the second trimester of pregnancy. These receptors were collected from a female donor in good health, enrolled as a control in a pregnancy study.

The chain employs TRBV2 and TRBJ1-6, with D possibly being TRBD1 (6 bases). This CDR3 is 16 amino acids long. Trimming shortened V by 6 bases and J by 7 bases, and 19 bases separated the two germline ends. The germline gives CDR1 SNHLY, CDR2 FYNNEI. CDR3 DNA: TGTGCCAGCAGGAGAGATCCCGGGACAAAGAATTCACCCCTCCACTTT. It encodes CASRRDPGTKNSPLHF. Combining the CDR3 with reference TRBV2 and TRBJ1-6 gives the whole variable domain EPEVTQTPSHQVTQMGQEVILRCVPISNHLYFYWYRQILGQKVEFLVSFYNNEISEKSEIFDDQFSVERPDGSNFTLKIRSTKLEDSAMYFCASRRDPGTKNSPLHFGNGTRLTVT.

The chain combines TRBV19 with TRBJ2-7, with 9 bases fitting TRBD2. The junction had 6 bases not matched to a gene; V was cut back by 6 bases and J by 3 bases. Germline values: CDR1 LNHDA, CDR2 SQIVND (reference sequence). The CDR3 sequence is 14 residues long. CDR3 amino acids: CASRLAGESYEQYF. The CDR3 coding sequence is TGTGCCAGTAGATTAGCGGGAGAGAGCTACGAGCAGTACTTC.

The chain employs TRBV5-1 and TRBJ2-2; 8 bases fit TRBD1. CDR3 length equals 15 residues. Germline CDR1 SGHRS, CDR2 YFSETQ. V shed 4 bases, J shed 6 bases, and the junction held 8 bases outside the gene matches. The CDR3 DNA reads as TGCGCCAGCAGCCTGGACAGGGTAGCCCCCGGGGAGCTGTTTTTT. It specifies CASSLDRVAPGELFF.

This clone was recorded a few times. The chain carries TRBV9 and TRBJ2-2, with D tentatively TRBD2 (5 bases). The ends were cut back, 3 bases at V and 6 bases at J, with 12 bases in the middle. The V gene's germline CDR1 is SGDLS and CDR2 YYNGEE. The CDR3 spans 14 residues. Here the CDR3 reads CASSGIGGAGELFF. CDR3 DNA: TGTGCCAGCAGCGGAATAGGAGGAGCCGGGGAGCTGTTTTTT.

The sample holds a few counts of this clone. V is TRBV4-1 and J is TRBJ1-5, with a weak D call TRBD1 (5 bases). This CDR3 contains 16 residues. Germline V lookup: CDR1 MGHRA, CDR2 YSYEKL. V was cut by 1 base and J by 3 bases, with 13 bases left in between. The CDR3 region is CASSQGRTGLNQPQHF. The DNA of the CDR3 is TGCGCCAGCAGCCAAGGTAGGACGGGACTCAATCAGCCCCAGCATTTT.

CDR3 in DNA: TGTGCCAGCAGCTTAAGTGGGAGAATCGCAGATACGCAGTATTTT. Translated, it gives CASSLSGRIADTQYF. This chain uses TRBV7-3 with TRBJ2-3, with a possible D match to TRBD2 (5 bases). CDR3 length equals 15 residues. Germline CDR1 SGHTA, CDR2 FQGTGA. The ends were cut back, 1 base at V and 4 bases at J, with 12 bases in the middle. Full variable domain (rest looked up from reference TRBV7-3 and TRBJ2-3): GAGVSQTPSNKVTEKGKYVELRCDPISGHTALYWYRQSLGQGPEFLIYFQGTGAADDSGLPNDRFFAVRPEGSVSTLKIQRTERGDSAVYLCASSLSGRIADTQYFGPGTRLTVL.

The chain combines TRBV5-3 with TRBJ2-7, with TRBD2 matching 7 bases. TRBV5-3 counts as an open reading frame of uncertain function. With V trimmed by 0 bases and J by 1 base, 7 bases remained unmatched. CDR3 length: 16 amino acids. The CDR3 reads CARSLGECGSSYEQYF. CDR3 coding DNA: TGTGCCAGAAGCTTGGGGGAATGCGGGAGTTCCTACGAGCAGTACTTC.

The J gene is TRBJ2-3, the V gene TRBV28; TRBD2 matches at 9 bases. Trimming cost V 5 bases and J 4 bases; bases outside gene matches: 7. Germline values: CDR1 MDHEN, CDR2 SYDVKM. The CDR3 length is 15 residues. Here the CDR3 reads CASSDVAGGSDTQYF. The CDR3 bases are TGTGCCAGCAGTGACGTGGCGGGAGGGTCAGATACGCAGTATTTT.

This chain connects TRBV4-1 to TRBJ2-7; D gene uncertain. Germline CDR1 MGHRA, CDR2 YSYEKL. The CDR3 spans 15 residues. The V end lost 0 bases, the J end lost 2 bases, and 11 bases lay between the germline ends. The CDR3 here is CASSQDLAYTYEQYF. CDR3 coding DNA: TGCGCCAGCAGCCAAGATCTTGCTTACACCTACGAGCAGTACTTC.

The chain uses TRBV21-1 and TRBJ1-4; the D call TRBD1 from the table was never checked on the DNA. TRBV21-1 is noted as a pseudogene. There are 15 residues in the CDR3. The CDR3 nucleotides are TGTGCCAGCAGCAAAAGCTTGGACAGCGCAGGAAAACTGTTTTTT. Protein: CASSKSLDSAGKLFF.

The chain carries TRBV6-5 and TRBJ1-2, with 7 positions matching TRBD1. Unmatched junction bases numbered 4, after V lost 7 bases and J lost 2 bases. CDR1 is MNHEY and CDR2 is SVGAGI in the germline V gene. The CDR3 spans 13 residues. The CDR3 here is CASMAGGNYGYTF. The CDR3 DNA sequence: TGTGCCAGCATGGCAGGGGGGAACTATGGCTACACCTTC.

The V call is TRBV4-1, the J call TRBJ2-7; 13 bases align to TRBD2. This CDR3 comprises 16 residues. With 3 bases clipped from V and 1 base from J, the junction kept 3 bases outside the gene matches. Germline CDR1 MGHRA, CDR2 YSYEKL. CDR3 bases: TGCGCCAGCAGCCAGGGGGGACTAGCGGGATCCTACGAGCAGTACTTC. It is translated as CASSQGGLAGSYEQYF.

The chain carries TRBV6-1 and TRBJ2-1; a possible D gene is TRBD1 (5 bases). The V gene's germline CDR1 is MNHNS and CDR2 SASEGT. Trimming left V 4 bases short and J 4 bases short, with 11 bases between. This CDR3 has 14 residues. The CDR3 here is CASSVQEPYNEQFF. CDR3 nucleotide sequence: TGTGCCAGCAGTGTACAGGAGCCGTACAATGAGCAGTTCTTC.

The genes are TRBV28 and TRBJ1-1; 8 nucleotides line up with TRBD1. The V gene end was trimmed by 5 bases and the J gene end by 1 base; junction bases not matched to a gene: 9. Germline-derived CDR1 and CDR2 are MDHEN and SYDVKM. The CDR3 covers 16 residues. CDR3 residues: CASSMNPGTGNTEAFF. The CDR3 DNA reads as TGTGCCAGCAGTATGAACCCCGGGACAGGGAACACTGAAGCTTTCTTT.

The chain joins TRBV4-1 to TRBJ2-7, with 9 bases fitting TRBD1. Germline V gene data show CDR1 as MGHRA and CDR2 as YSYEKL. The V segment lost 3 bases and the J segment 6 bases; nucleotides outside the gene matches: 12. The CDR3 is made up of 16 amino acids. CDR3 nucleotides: TGCGCCAGCAGCCACCTCCCGCGGGACAGGGTAGGCGAGCAGTACTTC. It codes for CASSHLPRDRVGEQYF.

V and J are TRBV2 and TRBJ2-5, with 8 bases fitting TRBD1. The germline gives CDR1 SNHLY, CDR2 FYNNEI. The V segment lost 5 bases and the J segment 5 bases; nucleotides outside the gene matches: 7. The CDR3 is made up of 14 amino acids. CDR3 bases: TGTGCCAGCAGTAGTTGGCAGGGGGCCGAGACCCAGTACTTC. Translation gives CASSSWQGAETQYF.

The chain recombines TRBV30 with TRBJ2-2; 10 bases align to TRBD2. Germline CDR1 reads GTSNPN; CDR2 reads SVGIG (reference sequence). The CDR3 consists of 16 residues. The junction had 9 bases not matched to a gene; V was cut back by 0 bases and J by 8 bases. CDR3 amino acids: CAWSVSGRAGIGELFF. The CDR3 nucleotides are TGTGCCTGGAGTGTAAGCGGGAGGGCCGGAATTGGGGAGCTGTTTTTT.

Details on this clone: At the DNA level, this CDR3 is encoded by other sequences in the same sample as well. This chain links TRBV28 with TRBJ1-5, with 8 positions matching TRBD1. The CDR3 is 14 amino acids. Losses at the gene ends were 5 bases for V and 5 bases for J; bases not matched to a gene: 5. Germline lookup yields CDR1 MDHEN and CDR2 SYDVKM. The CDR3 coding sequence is TGTGCCAGCAGTCTCGGACAGGGCTATCAGCCCCAGCATTTT. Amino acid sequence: CASSLGQGYQPQHF.

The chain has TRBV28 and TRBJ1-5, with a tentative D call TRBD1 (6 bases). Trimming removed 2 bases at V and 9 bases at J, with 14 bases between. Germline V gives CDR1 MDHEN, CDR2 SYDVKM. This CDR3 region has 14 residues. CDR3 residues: CASSLTPSDRPQHF. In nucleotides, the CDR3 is TGTGCCAGCAGTTTAACCCCTTCGGACAGGCCCCAGCATTTT.

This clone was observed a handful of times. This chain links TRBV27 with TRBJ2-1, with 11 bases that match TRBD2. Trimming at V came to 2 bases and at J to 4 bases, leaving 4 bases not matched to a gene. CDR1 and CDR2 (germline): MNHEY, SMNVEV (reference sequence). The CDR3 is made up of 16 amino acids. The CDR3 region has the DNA TGTGCCAGCAGTTTACTAGCGGGAGGTCTATACAATGAGCAGTTCTTC. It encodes CASSLLAGGLYNEQFF.

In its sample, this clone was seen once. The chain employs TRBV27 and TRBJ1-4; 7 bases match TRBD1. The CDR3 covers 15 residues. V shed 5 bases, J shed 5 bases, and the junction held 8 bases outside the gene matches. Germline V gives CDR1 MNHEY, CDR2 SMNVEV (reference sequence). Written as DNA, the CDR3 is TGTGCCAGCAGTCTTGGCTACAGGGGAAATGAAAAACTGTTTTTT. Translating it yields CASSLGYRGNEKLFF.

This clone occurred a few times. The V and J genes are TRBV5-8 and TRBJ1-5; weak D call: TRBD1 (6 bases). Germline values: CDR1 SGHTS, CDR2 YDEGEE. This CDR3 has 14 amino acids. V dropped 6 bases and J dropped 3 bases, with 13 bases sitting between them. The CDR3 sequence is CASNRRTDNQPQHF. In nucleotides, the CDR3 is TGTGCCAGCAACCGAAGGACAGACAATCAGCCCCAGCATTTT.

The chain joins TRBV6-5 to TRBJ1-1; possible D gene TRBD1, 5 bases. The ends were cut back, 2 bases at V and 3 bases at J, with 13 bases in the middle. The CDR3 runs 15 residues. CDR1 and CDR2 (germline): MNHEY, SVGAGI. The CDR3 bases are TGTGCCAGCAGTTACAGGGGCCTTGGGGACACTGAAGCTTTCTTT. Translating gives CASSYRGLGDTEAFF.